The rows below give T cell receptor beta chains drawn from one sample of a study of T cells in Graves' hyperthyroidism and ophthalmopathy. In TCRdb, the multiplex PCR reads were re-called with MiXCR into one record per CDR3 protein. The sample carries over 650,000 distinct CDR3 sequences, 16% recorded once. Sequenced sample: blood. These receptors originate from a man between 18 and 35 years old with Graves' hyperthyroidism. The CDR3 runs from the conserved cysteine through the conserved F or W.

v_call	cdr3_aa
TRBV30	CASSTGGWTEAFF
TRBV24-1	CATNKAGASYNEQFF
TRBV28	CASSFRRINEKLFF
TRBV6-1	CASRELGQYNEQFF
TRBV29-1	CSYDRATEAFF
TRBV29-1	CSVGLSGPYNEQFF
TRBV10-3	CAISHDRGRQPQHF
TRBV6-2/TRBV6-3	CASSYSTSRRGNQPQHF
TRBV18	CASSPEQINTEAFF
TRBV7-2	CASSTLGPETQYF
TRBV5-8	CASSFQTGYEQYF
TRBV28	CACGLARDTQYF
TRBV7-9	CASRLTGDNSPLHF
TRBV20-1	CSARRLAGEKDPYEQYF
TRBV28	CASSSVLDEQYF
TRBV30	CAWMFGGGETQYF
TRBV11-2	CASSLTGTGVDTQYF
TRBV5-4	CASSLPATDTQYF
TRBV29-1	CSGFRGGFEQFF
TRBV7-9	CASSLAPGDYEQYF
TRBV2	CASQNNRGPNYGYTF
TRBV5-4	CASSLERQLNYGYTF
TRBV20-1	CSGGISSTDTQYF
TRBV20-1	CSANLRKGPQETQYF
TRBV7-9	CASSDRAVDTQYF
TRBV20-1	CSASPSRLAPSYEQYF
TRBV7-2	CASNYRQRANYGYTF
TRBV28	CASNKGSWDRENQPQHF
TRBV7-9	CASSLVAGSFNEQFF
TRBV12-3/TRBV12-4	CASRTSGRKETQYF
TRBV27	CASSLWPGQENTEAFF
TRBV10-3	CAISPGRRETQYF
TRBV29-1	CSVSGRLARTDTQYF
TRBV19	CASSSQDRGSYNEQFF
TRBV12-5	CASTSSGRPDTQYF
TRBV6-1	CASSIRQSNQPQHF
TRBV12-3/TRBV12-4	CASTPTGYADTQYF
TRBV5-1	CASSLNPDRALNYGYTF
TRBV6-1	CASNVAGGLYEQYF
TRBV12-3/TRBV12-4	CASRSGRRGTGELFF
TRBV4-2	CASSPAEREGAYNEQFF
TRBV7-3	CASSDLSSGKRVSEQFF
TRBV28	CASVGGASGALSSYNEQFF
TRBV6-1	CASSMTASNEKLFF
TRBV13	CASSIGGGPLRGYTF
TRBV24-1	CATSDYGRGQGRADTQYF